The clone carrying this T cell receptor (beta chain) showed up many times. The antigen remains undetermined. A library prepared for alpha chains yielded this beta chain as an off-target read; its size is of little meaning. The record originates from a study of spatial heterogeneity in lung cancer. Whole-study context: Matched bulk RNA-seq yielded a T cell module score, and TCR transcript counts in tumor regions correlated strongly with that score. Each distinct TCR and UMI combination averaged more than ten appearances in raw reads. General study findings and limits: Expanded intratumoral alpha and beta TCR counts tracked tumor mutation counts.

Time point noted: sample taken at primary tumor resection. Patients with untreated early-stage non-small cell lung cancer, numbering some 68, were the donors. The authors sequenced whole RNA from tumor, nontumor lung or frozen PBMC without sorting. TCRdb re-called the 5' RACE reads with MiXCR, one entry per CDR3 protein. Here the sample spans over 8,500 distinct CDR3 sequences, approximately 14% being singletons. This receptor was taken from a male donor with early-stage non-small cell lung cancer. The sample consisted of lung tumor tissue, taken at surgery.

The CDR3 DNA reads as TGTGCCAGCAGTGAGGGACAGGGGTGGTTCGGTGAGCAGTTCTTC. It specifies CASSEGQGWFGEQFF. The chain combines TRBV27 with TRBJ2-1, with TRBD1 matching 10 bases. V dropped 5 bases and J dropped 9; count of bases not matched to a gene: 10. CDR1 is MNHEY, CDR2 SMNVEV, per germline (reference sequence). CDR3 length: 15 amino acids.